These 23 T cell receptor beta chains originate from one sample sequenced in a study of cytomegalovirus exposure and HLA in healthy donors. With 60 Vbeta and 13 Jbeta primers, the PCR was carried out. The table came from immunoSEQ multiplex PCR; TCRdb's copy has only in-frame clones and leaves some out. This table has roughly 140,000 clones, over 80% appearing once. Sequencing was done on a sample of PBMCs. These receptors all come from a male donor in good health and CMV-seronegative.

This clone was counted between two and nine times. The rearrangement joins TRBV4-2 to TRBJ1-2, with D unclear. Germline values: CDR1 LGHNA, CDR2 YNFKEQ. Trimming stripped 0 bases from V and 7 bases from J, with 18 bases between. The CDR3 totals 16 residues. Here the CDR3 reads CASSQDRFEGIAGYTF. In DNA, the CDR3 is TGTGCCAGCAGCCAAGATAGGTTTGAGGGAATTGCTGGCTACACCTTC.

This chain joins TRBV27 and TRBJ1-5, with 8 nucleotides matching TRBD1. V lost 4 bases to trimming and J lost 1 base; unmatched junction nucleotides: 0. CDR1 is MNHEY, CDR2 SMNVEV, per germline (reference sequence). The CDR3 covers 14 residues. This CDR3 is CASSWTGSNQPQHF. In DNA form, the CDR3 reads TGTGCCAGCAGTTGGACAGGGAGCAATCAGCCCCAGCATTTT.

The chain joins TRBV7-9 to TRBJ1-1, with 10 bases lining up with TRBD1. The CDR3 runs to 15 residues. V lost 5 bases and J lost 4; bases outside the gene matches: 7. From germline, CDR1 is SEHNR and CDR2 FQNEAQ (reference sequence). The CDR3 spells CASSARQGAGTEAFF. The CDR3 DNA reads as TGTGCCAGCAGCGCCAGACAGGGGGCGGGCACTGAAGCTTTCTTT.

The chain couples TRBV7-9 to TRBJ2-7, with no clear D. The CDR3 length is 13 residues. Trimming removed 5 bases from V and 4 bases from J, with 12 bases in between. CDR1 and CDR2 from the germline V gene are SEHNR and FQNEAQ (reference sequence). The CDR3 nucleotides read TGTGCCAGCAGCCCATCACAGAGTTACGAGCAGTACTTC. It encodes CASSPSQSYEQYF.

This clone came up a few times. Other DNA variants within this sample encode the same CDR3. The V and J genes are TRBV27 and TRBJ2-7, with D tentatively TRBD2 (5 bases). In germline, CDR1 is MNHEY, CDR2 SMNVEV (reference sequence). The length of the CDR3 is 15 residues. The V gene lost 2 bases and the J gene lost 4 bases, with 15 bases spanning the gap. The CDR3 DNA reads TGTGCCAGCAGTTTAAAGGAGGAGACGGCATACGAGCAGTACTTC. It encodes CASSLKEETAYEQYF.

J is TRBJ2-1 and V is TRBV6-4, with 10 bases lining up with TRBD1. CDR1 is MRHNA, CDR2 SNTAGT, per germline. The CDR3 contains 15 residues. Trimming at V came to 8 bases and at J to 4 bases, leaving 8 bases not matched to a gene. The CDR3 sequence is CASGEGQGDYNEQFF. CDR3 nucleotide sequence: TGTGCCAGCGGGGAAGGACAGGGGGATTACAATGAGCAGTTCTTC.

This clone has a single count. V and J are TRBV7-9 and TRBJ1-2; TRBD1 might be the D (5 bases). V was cut by 4 bases and J by 3 bases, with 15 bases left in between. The germline CDR1 and CDR2 sequences are SEHNR and FQNEAQ (reference sequence). The CDR3 length is 15 residues. The CDR3: CASSSLGGDYYGYTF. CDR3 coding DNA: TGTGCCAGCAGCTCACTCGGCGGGGACTACTATGGCTACACCTTC.

The chain has TRBV19 and TRBJ1-4, with unresolved D. V lost 5 bases and J lost 5, with 9 bases in between. Germline V gene lookup returns CDR1 LNHDA and CDR2 SQIVND (reference sequence). This CDR3 region has 13 residues. CDR3 nucleotide sequence: TGTGCCAGTAGTGCAACAGTGAATGAAAAACTGTTTTTT. The encoded protein is CASSATVNEKLFF. Variable domain in full (rest from reference TRBV19 and TRBJ1-4): DGGITQSPKYLFRKEGQNVTLSCEQNLNHDAMYWYRQDPGQGLRLIYYSQIVNDFQKGDIAEGYSVSREKKESFPLTVTSAQKNPTAFYLCASSATVNEKLFFGSGTQLSVL.

The genes are TRBV25-1 and TRBJ1-1; D might be TRBD1 (5 bases). CDR3 length equals 14 residues. V was shortened by 7 bases and J by 10 bases, with 22 bases between the two germline ends. Germline values: CDR1 MGHDK, CDR2 SYGVNS. CDR3 nucleotides: TGTGCCAGCAAGCTCGGTTGGAGGGACGCGGCAGCTTTCTTT. It codes for CASKLGWRDAAAFF. The full variable domain, its missing parts supplied by reference TRBV25-1 and TRBJ1-1, is EADIYQTPRYLVIGTGKKITLECSQTMGHDKMYWYQQDPGMELHLIHYSYGVNSTEKGDLSSESTVSRIRTEHFPLTLESARPSHTSQYLCASKLGWRDAAAFFGQGTRLTVV.

The V and J genes are TRBV5-1 and TRBJ1-6, with TRBD1 identical over 7 bases. The V gene end was trimmed by 4 bases and the J gene end by 5 bases; junction bases not matched to a gene: 12. Germline V gene sequence: CDR1 SGHRS, CDR2 YFSETQ. The CDR3 length is 17 residues. The CDR3 protein is CASSVTGTAKNNSPLHF. CDR3 coding DNA: TGCGCCAGCAGCGTAACCGGGACAGCAAAGAATAATTCACCCCTCCACTTT.

Comment on this clone: Within the sample, other DNA sequences also encode this same CDR3. This chain uses TRBV5-1 with TRBJ2-3, with a weak D call TRBD2 (5 bases). V lost 4 bases and J 5 bases, leaving 8 bases between the germline ends. The CDR3 runs 12 residues. Germline CDR1 is SGHRS and CDR2 is YFSETQ. The CDR3 DNA reads TGCGCCAGCAGCCCCGAGGGAGATACGCAGTATTTT. Protein product: CASSPEGDTQYF.

CDR3 sequence (DNA): TGCGCCAGCAGCTCGGAGGCGTCGGTGACCGGGGAGCTGTTTTTT. Its translation is CASSSEASVTGELFF. The chain employs TRBV5-1 and TRBJ2-2, with D perhaps matching TRBD2 (5 bases). Germline assignment: CDR1 SGHRS and CDR2 YFSETQ. This CDR3 spans 15 amino acids. V lost 3 bases and J lost 5, with 14 bases in between.

The V gene is TRBV6-4, the J gene TRBJ1-1, with 8 bases fitting TRBD1. CDR3 length: 16 amino acids. V lost 10 bases to trimming and J lost 3 bases; unmatched junction nucleotides: 16. Per the germline V gene, CDR1 is MRHNA and CDR2 is SNTAGT. CDR3 amino acids: CATQKSGGFDYTEAFF. CDR3 DNA sequence: TGTGCCACTCAGAAATCAGGGGGCTTCGACTACACTGAAGCTTTCTTT.

The DNA of the CDR3 is TGTGCCAGCAGCTCAGGGGGTAGGAGAGTTGACACTGAAGCTTTCTTT. Residues: CASSSGGRRVDTEAFF. This rearrangement joins TRBV27 to TRBJ1-1, with 7 bases that match TRBD1. CDR1 MNHEY and CDR2 SMNVEV come from the germline V gene (reference sequence). V lost 6 bases to trimming and J lost 3 bases; unmatched junction nucleotides: 13. This CDR3 comprises 16 residues.

The rearrangement uses TRBV7-3 and TRBJ2-7; maybe TRBD2 (6 bases). Germline V gene sequence: CDR1 SGHTA, CDR2 FQGTGA. Deletions cut 5 bases from V and 3 bases from J, with 17 bases between. This CDR3 region has 15 residues. The CDR3 DNA reads as TGTGCCAGCAGCCCGAATGGGAGGTCCGACTACGAGCAGTACTTC. Translation: CASSPNGRSDYEQYF.

CDR3 nucleotides: TGCGCCAGCAGCCAAGATGACAGGGCAATTGGTGAAGCTTTCTTT. Amino acid sequence: CASSQDDRAIGEAFF. V and J are TRBV4-1 and TRBJ1-1; 7 bases line up with TRBD1. Germline CDR1 MGHRA, CDR2 YSYEKL. CDR3 length: 15 amino acids. The J segment lost 7 bases and the V segment lost 0 bases, leaving 8 bases of the junction unmatched.

The J gene is TRBJ2-1, the V gene TRBV5-1; 13 positions match TRBD2. CDR1 and CDR2 (germline): SGHRS, YFSETQ. The CDR3 runs 15 residues. The ends lost 5 bases at V and 8 bases at J; junction bases unmatched: 7. CDR3 loop: CASRTTSGGLDEQFF. The CDR3 region has the DNA TGCGCCAGCAGAACGACTAGCGGGGGGCTGGATGAGCAGTTCTTC.

This CDR3 reads CASSLALAGTYNEQFF. The CDR3 bases are TGCGCCAGCAGCTTGGCGTTAGCGGGAACCTACAATGAGCAGTTCTTC. The rearrangement joins TRBV5-1 to TRBJ2-1, with 8 bases lining up with TRBD2. V lost 0 bases to trimming and J lost 2 bases; unmatched junction nucleotides: 4. The germline V gene encodes CDR1 SGHRS and CDR2 YFSETQ. CDR3 length: 16 residues. Full variable domain (remainder filled in from reference TRBV5-1 and TRBJ2-1): KAGVTQTPRYLIKTRGQQVTLSCSPISGHRSVSWYQQTPGQGLQFLFEYFSETQRNKGNFPGRFSGRQFSNSRSEMNVSTLELGDSALYLCASSLALAGTYNEQFFGPGTRLTVL.

The chain uses TRBV10-2 and TRBJ2-5; D might be TRBD2 (5 bases). The J call may be wrong; the DNA end is better matched by TRBJ2-7. CDR1 is WSHSY and CDR2 is SAAADI in the germline V gene. The CDR3 is 16 residues long. Written as DNA, the CDR3 is TGCGCCAGCAGTGAGTCGTCCATAGGGAGAGGCTACGAGCAGTACTTC. Protein product: CASSESSIGRGYEQYF.

The chain employs TRBV5-1 and TRBJ2-3; tentative D call: TRBD2 (5 bases). The CDR3 spans 12 residues. The ends were cut back, 3 bases at V and 3 bases at J, with 5 bases in the middle. In germline, CDR1 is SGHRS, CDR2 YFSETQ. The CDR3 region has the DNA TGCGCCAGCAGCTCGGGGACAGATACGCAGTATTTT. Protein product: CASSSGTDTQYF.

This clone appeared a single time. J is TRBJ1-4 and V is TRBV2, with D tentatively TRBD1 (5 bases). Germline loops: CDR1 SNHLY, CDR2 FYNNEI. V lost 6 bases and J lost 8, with 19 bases in between. The CDR3 contains 15 residues. Here the CDR3 reads CASSRRQKENEKLFF. In nucleotides, the CDR3 is TGTGCCAGCAGCCGTAGACAGAAGGAGAACGAAAAACTGTTTTTT.

The V call is TRBV5-4, the J call TRBJ1-2; no firm D call. The CDR3 extends over 14 amino acids. Germline lookup yields CDR1 SGHNT and CDR2 YYREEE (reference sequence). The ends were cut back, 0 bases at V and 3 bases at J, with 9 bases in the middle. The CDR3 region has the DNA TGTGCCAGCAGCTTGGGTTTCTCAGACTATGGCTACACCTTC. This gives the protein CASSLGFSDYGYTF.

The J gene is TRBJ2-3, the V gene TRBV5-8; D not resolved. Germline V CDR1 and CDR2: SGHTS, YDEGEE. The CDR3 length is 16 residues. The V end lost 4 bases, the J end lost 1 base, and 16 bases lay between the germline ends. The CDR3 coding sequence is TGTGCCAGCAGCATTGGTCCTTCAGAGGGCACAGATACGCAGTATTTT. As protein: CASSIGPSEGTDTQYF.